The clone carrying this T cell receptor beta chain was seen more than once but under ten times. The CDR3 is 16 residues long. V trimming: 4 bases; J trimming: 3 bases; junction bases outside the gene matches: 10. CDR1 and CDR2 (germline): ENHRY, SYGVKD. The data were obtained in a study of response to subunit inactivated influenza vaccine. TCRdb reanalysed the RT-PCR reads using MiXCR and keeps one entry per CDR3 protein. The sample comprises about 570,000 distinct CDR3 sequences, about 11% of which are singletons, and 9.5% to 11% rests with the top ten. This sample also belongs to another study, concerning T cells expressing NK-cell markers. That paper adds: Production of TCR beta cDNA relied on 5'RACE template switching with UMIs.

The source of this sequence is a man aged 50 to 59 who received an inactivated influenza vaccine. V and J are TRBV10-3 and TRBJ1-2, with 8 bases aligning to TRBD1. Sequenced material: PBMCs from blood, taken on the day of vaccination. CDR3 region: CAISAGQVLSYYGYTF. CDR3 nucleotide sequence: TGTGCCATCAGTGCGGGACAGGTCCTGTCTTACTATGGCTACACCTTC.